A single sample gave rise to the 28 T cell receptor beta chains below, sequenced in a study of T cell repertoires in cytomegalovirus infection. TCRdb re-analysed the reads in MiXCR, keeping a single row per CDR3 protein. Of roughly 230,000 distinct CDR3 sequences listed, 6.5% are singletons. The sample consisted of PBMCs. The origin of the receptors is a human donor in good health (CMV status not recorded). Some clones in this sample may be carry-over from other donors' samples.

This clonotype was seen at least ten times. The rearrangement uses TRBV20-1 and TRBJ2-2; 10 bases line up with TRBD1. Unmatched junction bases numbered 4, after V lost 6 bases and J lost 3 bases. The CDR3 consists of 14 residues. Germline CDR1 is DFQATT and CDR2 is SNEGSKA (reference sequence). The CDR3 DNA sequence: TGCAGTGCCCGGGACAGGGGTGACACCGGGGAGCTGTTTTTT. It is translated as CSARDRGDTGELFF.

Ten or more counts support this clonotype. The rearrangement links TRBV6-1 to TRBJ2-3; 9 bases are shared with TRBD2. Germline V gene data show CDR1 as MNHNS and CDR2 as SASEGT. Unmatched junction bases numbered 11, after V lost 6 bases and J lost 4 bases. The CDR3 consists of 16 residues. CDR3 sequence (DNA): TGTGCCAGCAGCCCCCAAGGGGCGGGGGGGCCAGATACGCAGTATTTT. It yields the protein CASSPQGAGGPDTQYF.

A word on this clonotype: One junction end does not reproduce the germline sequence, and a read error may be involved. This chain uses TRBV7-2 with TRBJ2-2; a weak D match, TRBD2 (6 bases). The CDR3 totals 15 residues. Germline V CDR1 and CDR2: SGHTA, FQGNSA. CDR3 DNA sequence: TGTGCCAGCAGCTTGGGGGGACGGAACGCCGGGGTGCTGTTTTTT. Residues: CASSLGGRNAGVLFF.

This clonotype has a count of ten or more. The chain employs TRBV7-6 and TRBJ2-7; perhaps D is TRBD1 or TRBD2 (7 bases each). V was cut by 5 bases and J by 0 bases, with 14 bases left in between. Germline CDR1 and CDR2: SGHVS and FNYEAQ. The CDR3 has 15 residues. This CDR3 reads CASSPGGDNSYEQYF. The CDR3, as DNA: TGTGCCAGCAGCCCAGGGGGGGATAACTCCTACGAGCAGTACTTC.

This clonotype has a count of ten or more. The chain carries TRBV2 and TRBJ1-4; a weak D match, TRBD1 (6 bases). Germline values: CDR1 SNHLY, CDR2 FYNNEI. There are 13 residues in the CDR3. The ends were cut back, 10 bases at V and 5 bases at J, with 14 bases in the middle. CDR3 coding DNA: TGTGCCATCTGGATCGACAGGAATGAAAAACTGTTTTTT. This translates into CAIWIDRNEKLFF.

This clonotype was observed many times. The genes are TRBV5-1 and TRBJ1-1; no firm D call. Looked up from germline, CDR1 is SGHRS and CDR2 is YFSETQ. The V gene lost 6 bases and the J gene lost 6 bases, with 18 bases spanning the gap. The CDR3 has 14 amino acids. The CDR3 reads CASTRTYGVAEAFF. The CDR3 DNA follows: TGCGCCAGCACCCGAACCTACGGGGTCGCTGAAGCTTTCTTT.

CDR3 nucleotide sequence: TGTGCCAGCTCACCACCTGACATGACCTACGAGCAGTACTTC. As protein: CASSPPDMTYEQYF. V usage is TRBV18 and J usage is TRBJ2-7, with D hard to call. Trimming left V 0 bases short and J 2 bases short, with 8 bases between. This CDR3 has 14 residues. Germline V gives CDR1 KGHSH, CDR2 LQKENI.

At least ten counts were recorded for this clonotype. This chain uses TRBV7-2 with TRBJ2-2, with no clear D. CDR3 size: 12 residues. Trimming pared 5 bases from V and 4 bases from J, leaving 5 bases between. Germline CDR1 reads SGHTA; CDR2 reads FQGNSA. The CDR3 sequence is CASSPFTGELFF. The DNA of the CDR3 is TGTGCCAGCAGCCCCTTCACCGGGGAGCTGTTTTTT.

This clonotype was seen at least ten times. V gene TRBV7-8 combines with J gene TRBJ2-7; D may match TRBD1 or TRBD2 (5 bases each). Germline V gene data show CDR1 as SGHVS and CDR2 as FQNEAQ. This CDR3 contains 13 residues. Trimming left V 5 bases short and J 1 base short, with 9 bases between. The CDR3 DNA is TGTGCCAGCAGCCGAGGGGATTCCTACGAGCAGTACTTC. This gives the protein CASSRGDSYEQYF.

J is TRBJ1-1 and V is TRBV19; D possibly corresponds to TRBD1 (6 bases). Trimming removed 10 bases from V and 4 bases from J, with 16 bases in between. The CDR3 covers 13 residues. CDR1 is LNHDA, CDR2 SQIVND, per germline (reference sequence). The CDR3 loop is CATQGFKGTEAFF. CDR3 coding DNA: TGTGCCACCCAGGGGTTTAAGGGCACTGAAGCTTTCTTT.

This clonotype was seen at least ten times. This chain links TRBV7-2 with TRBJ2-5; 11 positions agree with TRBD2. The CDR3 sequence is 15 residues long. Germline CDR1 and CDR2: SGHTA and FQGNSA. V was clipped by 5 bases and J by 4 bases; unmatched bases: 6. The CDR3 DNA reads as TGTGCCAGCAGCCTAATAGCGGGGGGGCCAGAGACCCAGTACTTC. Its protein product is CASSLIAGGPETQYF.

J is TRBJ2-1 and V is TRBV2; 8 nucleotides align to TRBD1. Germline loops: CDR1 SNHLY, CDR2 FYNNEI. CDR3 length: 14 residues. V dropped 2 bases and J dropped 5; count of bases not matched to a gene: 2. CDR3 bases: TGTGCCAGCAGTGAACAGGGGGCCAACAATGAGCAGTTCTTC. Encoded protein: CASSEQGANNEQFF.

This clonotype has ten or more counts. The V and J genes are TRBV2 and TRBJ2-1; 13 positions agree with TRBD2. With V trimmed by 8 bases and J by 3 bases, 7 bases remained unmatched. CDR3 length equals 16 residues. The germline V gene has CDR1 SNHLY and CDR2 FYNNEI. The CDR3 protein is CASGQTSGGLYNEQFF. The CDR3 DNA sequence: TGTGCCAGCGGCCAGACTAGCGGGGGGCTCTACAATGAGCAGTTCTTC.

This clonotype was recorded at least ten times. The CDR3 is CASSSFANTGELFF. In DNA form, the CDR3 reads TGTGCCAGCAGTTCGTTCGCGAACACCGGGGAGCTGTTTTTT. The rearrangement joins TRBV27 to TRBJ2-2; D is ambiguous. Germline V gene data show CDR1 as MNHEY and CDR2 as SMNVEV (reference sequence). V was cut by 4 bases and J by 0 bases, with 6 bases left in between. This CDR3 has 14 amino acids.

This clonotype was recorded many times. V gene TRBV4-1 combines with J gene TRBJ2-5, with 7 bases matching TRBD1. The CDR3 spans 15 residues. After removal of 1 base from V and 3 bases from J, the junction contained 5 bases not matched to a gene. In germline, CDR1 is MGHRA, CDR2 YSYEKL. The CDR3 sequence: CASSQGETGEETQYF. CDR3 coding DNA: TGCGCCAGCAGCCAAGGGGAAACAGGGGAAGAGACCCAGTACTTC.

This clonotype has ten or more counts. The CDR3 region is CASSLDRWAETQYF. The CDR3 nucleotides are TGTGCCAGCAGCCTGGACCGTTGGGCAGAGACCCAGTACTTC. The genes are TRBV7-2 and TRBJ2-5; no reliable D call. CDR3 length: 14 amino acids. From germline, CDR1 is SGHTA and CDR2 FQGNSA. Trimming took 5 bases from V and 4 from J, leaving 14 bases between them. Using reference TRBV7-2 and TRBJ2-5 for the parts outside the CDR3, the full variable domain is GAGVSQSPSNKVTEKGKDVELRCDPISGHTALYWYRQSLGQGLEFLIYFQGNSAPDKSGLPSDRFSAERTGGSVSTLTIQRTQQEDSAVYLCASSLDRWAETQYFGPGTRLLVL.

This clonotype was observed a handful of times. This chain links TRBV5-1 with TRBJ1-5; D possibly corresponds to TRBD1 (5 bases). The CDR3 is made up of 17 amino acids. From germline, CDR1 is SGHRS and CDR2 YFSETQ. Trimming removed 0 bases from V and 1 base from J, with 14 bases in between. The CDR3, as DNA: TGCGCCAGCAGCTTGGGTCAGGGTGGCAGCAGCAATCAGCCCCAGCATTTT. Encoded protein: CASSLGQGGSSNQPQHF. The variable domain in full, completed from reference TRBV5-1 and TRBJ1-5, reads KAGVTQTPRYLIKTRGQQVTLSCSPISGHRSVSWYQQTPGQGLQFLFEYFSETQRNKGNFPGRFSGRQFSNSRSEMNVSTLELGDSALYLCASSLGQGGSSNQPQHFGDGTRLSIL.

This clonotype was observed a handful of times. The CDR3 region has the DNA TGTGCCAGCAGCGTAGCCGGAGTGAACACTGAAGCTTTCTTT. This encodes CASSVAGVNTEAFF. The V and J genes are TRBV9 and TRBJ1-1; D gene ambiguous. CDR3 length: 14 residues. Germline V lookup: CDR1 SGDLS, CDR2 YYNGEE. Between the trimmed V and J ends, which lost 0 bases and 0 bases, there was a span of 6 bases.

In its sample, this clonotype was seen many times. This chain's CDR3 is CASSLWGGSGYTF. CDR3 in DNA: TGTGCCAGCAGTTTATGGGGGGGCTCTGGCTACACCTTC. V gene TRBV28 combines with J gene TRBJ1-2, with TRBD1 as a possible D gene (6 bases). CDR1 is MDHEN and CDR2 is SYDVKM in the germline V gene. Trimming cost V 0 bases and J 7 bases, with 9 bases left between them. The CDR3 has 13 residues.

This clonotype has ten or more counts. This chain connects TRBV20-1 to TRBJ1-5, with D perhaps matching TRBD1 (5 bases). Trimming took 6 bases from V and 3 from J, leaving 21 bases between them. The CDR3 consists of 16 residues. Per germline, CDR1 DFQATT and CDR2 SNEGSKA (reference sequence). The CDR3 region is CSANRGPLQANQPQHF. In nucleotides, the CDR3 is TGCAGTGCAAATCGGGGCCCGTTACAGGCCAATCAGCCCCAGCATTTT.

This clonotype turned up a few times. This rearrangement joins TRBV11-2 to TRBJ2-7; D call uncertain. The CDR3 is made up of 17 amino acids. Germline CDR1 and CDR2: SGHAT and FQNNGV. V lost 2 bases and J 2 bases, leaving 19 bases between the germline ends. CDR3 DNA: TGTGCCAGCAGCTTACTACGTTTTCAGGCCGCGACCTACGAGCAGTACTTC. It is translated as CASSLLRFQAATYEQYF.

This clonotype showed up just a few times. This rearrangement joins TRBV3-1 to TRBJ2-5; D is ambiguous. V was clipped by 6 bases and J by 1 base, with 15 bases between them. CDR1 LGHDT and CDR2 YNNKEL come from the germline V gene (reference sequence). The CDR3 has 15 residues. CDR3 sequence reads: CASRSHESVQETQYF. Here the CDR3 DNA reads TGTGCCAGCAGAAGTCATGAGTCAGTCCAAGAGACCCAGTACTTC.

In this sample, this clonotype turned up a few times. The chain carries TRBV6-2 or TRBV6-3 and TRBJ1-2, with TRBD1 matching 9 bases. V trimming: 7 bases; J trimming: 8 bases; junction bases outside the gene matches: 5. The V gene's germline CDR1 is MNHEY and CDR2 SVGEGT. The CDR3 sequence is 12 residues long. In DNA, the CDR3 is TGTGCCAGCAAGGACAGGGGAGGCGGCTACACCTTC. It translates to CASKDRGGGYTF.

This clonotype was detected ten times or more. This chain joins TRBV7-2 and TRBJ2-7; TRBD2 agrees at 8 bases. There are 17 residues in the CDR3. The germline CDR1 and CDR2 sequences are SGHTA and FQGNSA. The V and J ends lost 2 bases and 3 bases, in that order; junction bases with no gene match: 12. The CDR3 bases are TGTGCCAGCAGCTTACGAGCGGGGGATTATAGCTTCTACGAGCAGTACTTC. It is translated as CASSLRAGDYSFYEQYF.

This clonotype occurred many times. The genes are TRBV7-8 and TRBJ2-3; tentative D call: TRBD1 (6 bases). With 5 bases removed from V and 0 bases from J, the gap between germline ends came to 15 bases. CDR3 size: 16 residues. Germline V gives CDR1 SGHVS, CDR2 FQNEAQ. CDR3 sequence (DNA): TGTGCCAGCAGCCAACCGGACAGCCCTAGCACAGATACGCAGTATTTT. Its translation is CASSQPDSPSTDTQYF.

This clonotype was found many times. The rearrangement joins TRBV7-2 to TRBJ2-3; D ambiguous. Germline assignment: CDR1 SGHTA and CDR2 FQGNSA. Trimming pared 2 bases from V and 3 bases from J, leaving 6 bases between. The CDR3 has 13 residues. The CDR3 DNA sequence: TGTGCCAGCAGCTTACTAGGGACAGATACGCAGTATTTT. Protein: CASSLLGTDTQYF.

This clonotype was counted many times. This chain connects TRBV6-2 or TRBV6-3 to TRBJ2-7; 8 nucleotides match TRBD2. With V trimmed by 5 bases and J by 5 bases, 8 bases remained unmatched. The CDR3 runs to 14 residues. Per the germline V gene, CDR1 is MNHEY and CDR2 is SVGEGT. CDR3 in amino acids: CASSNGTRRDEQYF. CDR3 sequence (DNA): TGTGCCAGCAGTAACGGGACTAGAAGGGACGAGCAGTACTTC.

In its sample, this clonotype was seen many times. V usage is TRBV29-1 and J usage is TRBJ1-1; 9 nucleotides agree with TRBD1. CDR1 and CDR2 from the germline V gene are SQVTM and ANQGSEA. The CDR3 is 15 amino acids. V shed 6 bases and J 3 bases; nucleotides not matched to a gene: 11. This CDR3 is CSVNTGTGTYTEAFF. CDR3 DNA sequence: TGCAGCGTGAACACCGGGACAGGGACTTACACTGAAGCTTTCTTT.